The clone carrying this T cell receptor beta chain showed up just a few times. A single record per CDR3 protein comes from TCRdb applying MiXCR to the 5' RACE reads. The sample has 200,000 to 300,000 distinct CDR3 sequences, 6.9% seen once; the top ten hold approximately 0.85%. The data were obtained in a study of T cells after yellow fever vaccination. Germline assignment: CDR1 WNHNN and CDR2 SYGVQD (reference sequence). Trimming cost V 3 bases and J 5 bases, with 10 bases left between them. This CDR3 is built from 13 residues. The sequence was collected from a man aged 30-40 years who received the YFV17D yellow fever vaccine. The source was CD4+ T cells sorted from PBMCs, collected 15 days after the yellow fever booster vaccination. The rearrangement uses TRBV10-1 and TRBJ2-5; D not resolved. CDR3 amino acids: CASSEGPRETQYF. The DNA for the CDR3 is TGCGCCAGCAGTGAAGGACCCCGGGAGACCCAGTACTTC.